These T cell receptor beta chains were read from a single sample in a study of read filtering for tumor transcriptome and immune sequencing. TCRdb reanalysed the reads using MiXCR and keeps one entry per CDR3 protein. The data contain around 65,000 distinct CDR3 sequences, approximately 20% of them singletons. Specimen: a population of CD138-negative cells sorted from bone marrow. These receptors all come from a donor aged 40 or over with multiple myeloma. Each CDR3 is given with its conserved first and last residue. Each record gives: CDR3 DNA, CDR3 protein, D gene, clone size, V gene, J gene. A D gene is named only where the DNA matches it firmly. Some rows mark clone size as missing; the rest say once, few, many or name a class of expanded clone.

CDR3nt: TGTGCCAGCAGTTTATCTGGCAGGGGCGGCAATCAGCCCCAGCATTTT
CDR3aa: CASSLSGRGGNQPQHF
d_gene: -
abundance: many
v_gene: TRBV27
j_gene: TRBJ1-5

CDR3nt: TGTGCCAGCAGGGCCCGAAACACTGAAGCTTTCTTT
CDR3aa: CASRARNTEAFF
d_gene: -
abundance: many
v_gene: TRBV7-9
j_gene: TRBJ1-1

CDR3nt: TGCAGCGCAGCAGGACAGAACATGAATACTGAAGCTTTCTTT
CDR3aa: CSAAGQNMNTEAFF
d_gene: -
abundance: many
v_gene: TRBV29-1
j_gene: TRBJ1-1

CDR3nt: TGCAGTGCTAAGCACCAGAATACGCAGTATTTT
CDR3aa: CSAKHQNTQYF
d_gene: -
abundance: many
v_gene: TRBV20-1
j_gene: TRBJ2-3

CDR3nt: TGCGCCAGTGCGCGACAGGGGGCCGTTTACACAGATACGCAGTATTTT
CDR3aa: CASARQGAVYTDTQYF
d_gene: TRBD1
abundance: many
v_gene: TRBV10-2
j_gene: TRBJ2-3

CDR3nt: TGTGCCAGCAGCGTACGGAGCGGGGGAACAGATACGCAGTATTTT
CDR3aa: CASSVRSGGTDTQYF
d_gene: TRBD2
abundance: few
v_gene: TRBV9
j_gene: TRBJ2-3

CDR3nt: TGCAGTGCTCGGCGGGGGACCAACAATGAGCAGTTCTTC
CDR3aa: CSARRGTNNEQFF
d_gene: TRBD2
abundance: -
v_gene: TRBV20-1
j_gene: TRBJ2-1

CDR3nt: TGCAGTACTAGCGGAGGACTAGCGGGAGGCACAGATACGCAGTATTTT
CDR3aa: CSTSGGLAGGTDTQYF
d_gene: TRBD2
abundance: -
v_gene: TRBV20-1
j_gene: TRBJ2-3

CDR3nt: TGCGCCAGCGGTGTCGGGTCGGGGTTTGCCACTGAAGCTTTCTTT
CDR3aa: CASGVGSGFATEAFF
d_gene: -
abundance: many
v_gene: TRBV5-1
j_gene: TRBJ1-1

CDR3nt: TGTGCCAGTAGTAGGGCCGGACAGGTCGTTCAGCCCCAGCATTTT
CDR3aa: CASSRAGQVVQPQHF
d_gene: TRBD1
abundance: many
v_gene: TRBV19
j_gene: TRBJ1-5

CDR3nt: TGTGCCAGCAGTTTTCTTACAGGGAGTGGCAATCAGCCCCAGCATTTT
CDR3aa: CASSFLTGSGNQPQHF
d_gene: -
abundance: many
v_gene: TRBV12-3/TRBV12-4
j_gene: TRBJ1-5

CDR3nt: TGTGCCAGCAGTTTATCATGGTCTCAGGGGAGGGACCACAATGAGCAGTTCTTC
CDR3aa: CASSLSWSQGRDHNEQFF
d_gene: -
abundance: many
v_gene: TRBV27
j_gene: TRBJ2-1

CDR3nt: TGTGCCAGCAGCCAAGATCTGTATTCACCCCTCCACTTT
CDR3aa: CASSQDLYSPLHF
d_gene: -
abundance: many
v_gene: TRBV14
j_gene: TRBJ1-6

CDR3nt: TGTGCCAGCAGCTTAGTTGTCAGCTTCAACAAAAACATTCAGTACTTC
CDR3aa: CASSLVVSFNKNIQYF
d_gene: -
abundance: many
v_gene: TRBV5-8
j_gene: TRBJ2-4

CDR3nt: TGTGCCACCCGCAGCTTCGGGGCACAAGCAGATACGCAGTATTTT
CDR3aa: CATRSFGAQADTQYF
d_gene: -
abundance: many
v_gene: TRBV10-3
j_gene: TRBJ2-3

CDR3nt: TGTGCCAGCAGCCGAACCCTAGGGGGTGAGCAGTTCTTC
CDR3aa: CASSRTLGGEQFF
d_gene: -
abundance: many
v_gene: TRBV6-1
j_gene: TRBJ2-1